Detailed here is one TCR delta chain. At one end, the junction sequence differs from germline, possibly due to a read error. TCRdb re-identified clones in the reads via CATT. This sample has roughly 4,400 delta-chain clones, with around 35% found just once. These data are taken from a study of gamma-delta chains in newborns, infants, children. Overall study: Innate gammadelta T cells reportedly expand polyclonally right after birth, driven by microbial exposure, per the title.

CDR3 size: 23 residues. Germline assignment: CDR1 TSWWSYY and CDR2 QGS. The sample consisted of blood. The sequence derives from a child who received the measles vaccine. The genes are TRDV1 and TRDJ1; 10 positions agree with TRDD3. CDR3 nucleotide sequence: TGTGCTCATGGGGAACTTGACGGGCTCTCACACATGGCCTGGGGGATATTATCCGATAAACTCATCTTT. Its translation is CAHGELDGLSHMAWGILSDKLIF.